What follows is one TCR beta chain and its context. Antigen specificity is unknown. The entry originates in a study of T cell repertoires in cytomegalovirus infection. Study information: Both a matching HLA type and CMV infection were indicated by public TCR beta signatures. The study, taken as a whole, reports: CMV-specific HLA-C-restricted TCR beta clonotypes dominated the ex vivo response. Summed frequency of shared TCR beta families picked out CMV carriers who also had the relevant HLA.

TCRdb reanalysed the reads using MiXCR and keeps one entry per CDR3 protein. The sample carries 310,000 or so distinct CDR3 sequences, roughly 16% recorded once. Germline V gene lookup returns CDR1 DFQATT and CDR2 SNEGSKA (reference sequence). Trimming took off 3 bases at V and 10 bases at J, with 15 bases between the two ends. This CDR3 contains 12 residues. The V and J genes are TRBV20-1 and TRBJ2-5; tentative D call: TRBD2 (5 bases). Sequenced: PBMCs. The receptor comes from a human donor in good health (CMV status not recorded). Some clones in this sample may be carry-over from other donors' samples. The CDR3 nucleotides read TGCAGTGCTAGTGCCAATCGGGGTGGCCAGTACTTC. It is translated as CSASANRGGQYF.